The clone carrying this T cell receptor (beta chain) was counted a few times. Its antigen is unidentified. Germline CDR1 MRHNA, CDR2 SNTAGT. This CDR3 has 15 residues. V was trimmed by 0 bases and J by 7 bases, leaving 15 bases between them. With 60 Vbeta and 13 Jbeta primers, the PCR was carried out. TCRdb's copy holds only in-frame clones and misses some; the assay was immunoSEQ multiplex PCR. Counted here are 150,000 to 200,000 clones, 65% to 90% occurring once; the ten biggest clones make up more than 6%. This entry is derived from a study of cytomegalovirus exposure and HLA in healthy donors. Looking at the study overall: In an early release, HLA-typed donors contributed tens of millions of unique TCR sequences. Among the 398 genotyped donors, 81% were placed in the Caucasian-associated ancestry cluster. Points from the study as a whole: No immune exposure information besides CMV serostatus was available.

This sequence was found in a middle-aged man in good health and CMV-seropositive. Sequenced input: PBMCs. V gene TRBV6-4 combines with J gene TRBJ1-2; D gene unclear. DNA for the CDR3: TGTGCCAGCAGTGACTCGGCCCAGTCCGTTGGTGGCTACACCTTC. It encodes CASSDSAQSVGGYTF.